A selection of T cell receptor beta chains follows, all from one sample in a study of T-cell memory formation after mild COVID-19. TCRdb used MiXCR to reprocess the 5' RACE reads, holding one entry per CDR3 protein. Here the sample spans fewer than 550,000 distinct CDR3 sequences, roughly 20% being singletons. What was sequenced was PBMCs or a T cell subset sorted from them (not recorded which). The receptors shown here come from an adult woman who had mild COVID-19 (a few samples of this study predate the infection). Cell type and time point are not known. CDR3s include the opening cysteine and the closing phenylalanine or tryptophan. The D gene is left open where the match is weak. Some rows have no size entry. The others give once, few or many, or a class for an expanded clone.

V	D	J	size	CDR3	DNA
TRBV19	.	TRBJ1-5	.	CASSIVSEEMPQHF	TGTGCCAGTAGTATAGTTAGCGAGGAAATGCCCCAGCATTTT
TRBV4-2	TRBD2	TRBJ2-1	.	CASSQDQGSGRFNEQFF	TGTGCCAGCAGCCAAGATCAGGGTAGCGGGAGGTTCAATGAGCAGTTCTTC
TRBV18	.	TRBJ1-5	few	CASSPEGDSNQPQHF	TGTGCCAGCTCACCAGAAGGTGATAGCAATCAGCCCCAGCATTTT
TRBV12-3/TRBV12-4	.	TRBJ1-4	few	CASSLSGVYNEKLFF	TGTGCCAGCAGTCTTTCAGGGGTCTACAATGAAAAACTGTTTTTT
TRBV29-1	.	TRBJ2-5	few	CSVESSEVAWETQYF	TGCAGCGTTGAATCGAGTGAGGTAGCTTGGGAGACCCAGTACTTC
TRBV5-5	TRBD1	TRBJ2-3	many	CASSWGQGADTQYF	TGTGCCAGCAGCTGGGGACAGGGGGCAGATACGCAGTATTTT
TRBV5-1	TRBD1	TRBJ2-7	many	CASRTGVGEQYF	TGCGCCAGCAGGACAGGGGTAGGGGAGCAGTACTTC
TRBV7-3	TRBD2	TRBJ2-1	.	CASSLRGSGRAGGRNEQFF	TGTGCCAGCAGCTTAAGGGGTAGCGGGAGGGCCGGGGGAAGGAATGAGCAGTTCTTC
TRBV20-1	TRBD2	TRBJ2-1	few	CSSRRGGTDYDEQFF	TGCAGTTCCAGGCGGGGGGGTACGGATTACGATGAGCAGTTCTTC
TRBV4-1	.	TRBJ1-6	few	CASSQDRGGYNSPLHF	TGCGCCAGCAGCCAAGATCGCGGGGGATATAATTCACCCCTCCACTTT
TRBV12-3/TRBV12-4	TRBD2	TRBJ2-2	.	CASRPTSGGYGIGELFF	TGTGCCAGCAGACCTACTAGCGGGGGGTACGGAATCGGGGAGCTGTTTTTT